This entry concerns a single T cell receptor beta chain. This CDR3 has 13 amino acids. From germline, CDR1 is MRHNA and CDR2 SNTAGT. Trimming pared 5 bases from V and 6 bases from J, leaving 13 bases between. This specimen comes from a study of blood T cell repertoires in COVID-19. Repertoires were generated with immunoSEQ multiplex PCR, while TCRdb's copy carries only in-frame clones and drops some. The sample holds approximately 290,000 clones; approximately 83% are singletons and the top ten take about 4.3%. Donors in Cohort 3 who had recovered were those with two negative PCRs, healthcare professional clearance, or resolution of their symptoms.

The TCR sequence derives from a woman in her thirties who had recovered from COVID-19. V usage is TRBV6-4 and J usage is TRBJ2-5; D is perhaps TRBD2 (6 bases). Sequencing used PBMCs or T cells enriched from blood (not recorded which). CDR3 sequence reads: CASSPEEGQTQYF. In DNA form, the CDR3 reads TGTGCCAGCAGTCCCGAGGAGGGACAGACCCAGTACTTC.